This T cell receptor beta chain was recovered during a study of response to subunit inactivated influenza vaccine. This clonotype was counted many times. Its antigen is still unknown. One entry per CDR3 protein, called by TCRdb with MiXCR from the RT-PCR reads. The sample has 500,000 to 600,000 distinct CDR3 sequences; 13% are singletons. Findings of the study overall: Every seasonal influenza vaccination brings in few new T cells, the authors suggested.

Here the sequenced sample was PBMCs from blood, taken roughly 46 days after vaccination. The sequence was obtained from a man aged 45-65 years who received an inactivated influenza vaccine.

CDR3 amino acids: CASSQSDRGEQYF. The CDR3 coding sequence is TGCGCCAGCAGCCAATCCGACAGGGGCGAGCAGTACTTC. The chain links TRBV5-1 to TRBJ2-7; 8 positions match TRBD1. This CDR3 comprises 13 residues. Germline V lookup: CDR1 SGHRS, CDR2 YFSETQ. Germline trimming cut 4 bases from V and 6 bases from J; bases unmatched to any gene: 6.